This T cell receptor beta chain was sequenced in a study of T cells in Graves' hyperthyroidism and ophthalmopathy. Study-level points and caveats: Expanded thyroid clonotypes (above 0.001) were mostly also found in blood.

This clonotype was detected a few times. Antigen unknown. Enrolled ophthalmopathy patients presented with a Clinical Activity Score of at least 3, a NOSPECS grade of at least 4, and disease duration under 3 months. RNA transcripts gave rise to amplified TCR beta CDR3 regions. TCR CDR3 underwent first-round RT-PCR with the HTBI primer set. TCRdb passed the multiplex PCR reads through MiXCR, listing each CDR3 protein once. The sample yields nearly 600,000 distinct CDR3 sequences, around 14% seen once. There are 17 residues in the CDR3. Trimming cost V 0 bases and J 2 bases, with 13 bases left between them. Germline loops: CDR1 LGHNA, CDR2 YSLEER.

This TCR came from a woman aged 18 to 35 with Graves' ophthalmopathy. The V gene is TRBV4-3, the J gene TRBJ1-4; maybe TRBD1 (6 bases). Sequenced material: blood. For the CDR3, the DNA is TGCGCCAGCAGCCAAGAAGGGGGTGGGAGGACTAATGAAAAACTGTTTTTT. Protein: CASSQEGGGRTNEKLFF.